The source of this TCR beta chain is a study of T-cell memory formation after mild COVID-19. Looking at the study overall: TCR clusters mostly belonged to single donors.

Germline assignment: CDR1 SQVTM and CDR2 ANQGSEA. The CDR3 loop spans 13 amino acids. V was pared by 7 bases and J by 6 bases, with 19 bases between. Constant-segment-primed 5'RACE gave TCR alpha and TCR beta cDNA libraries with sample barcodes and UMIs. In TCRdb, the 5' RACE reads were re-called with MiXCR into one record per CDR3 protein. The repertoire holds about 350,000 distinct CDR3 sequences, around 15% seen once, with less than 25% in the top ten. This clonotype has more than one count but fewer than ten. Its antigen remains unknown. General study findings and limits: For contracting clones, CD4+ ones sat mainly in CM and EM, CD8+ in EMRA. There was a balanced CD4/CD8 profile in clones contracting day 15 to 85, and later expanders leaned CD4+.

The sequenced sample consisted of PBMCs or a T cell subset sorted from them (not recorded which). The TCR sequence derives from a man younger than 30 who had mild COVID-19 (a few samples of this study predate the infection). Cell type and time point are not known. The chain has TRBV29-1 and TRBJ2-7, with D perhaps TRBD1 (5 bases). CDR3 sequence (DNA): TGCAGCGGGGAACAGGCGGATAGGGGCGAGCAGTACTTC. It translates to CSGEQADRGEQYF.